This TCR beta chain was identified in a study of T-cell memory formation after mild COVID-19. Overall study results and limits: From day 15 to 85, contracting clones were balanced between CD4 and CD8, whereas later expanders leaned toward CD4+. Chiefly within CM and EM were the contracting CD4+ clones; CD8+ ones were within EMRA.

TCR alpha and TCR beta cDNA libraries carrying sample barcodes and UMIs came from 5'RACE with constant-segment primers. TCRdb re-called the 5' RACE reads with MiXCR, one entry per CDR3 protein. The sample lists about half a million distinct CDR3 sequences; about 20% were seen once. This clonotype was counted a few times. What it binds is not known. The specimen sequenced was PBMCs or a T cell subset sorted from them (not recorded which). The clonotype was recovered from an adult woman who had mild COVID-19 (a few samples of this study predate the infection). Cell type and time point are not known.

The CDR3 here is CSADGTEAFF. DNA for the CDR3: TGCAGTGCGGACGGCACTGAAGCTTTCTTT. This chain connects TRBV29-1 to TRBJ1-1, with D hard to call. Per germline, CDR1 SQVTM and CDR2 ANQGSEA. The CDR3 runs to 10 residues.